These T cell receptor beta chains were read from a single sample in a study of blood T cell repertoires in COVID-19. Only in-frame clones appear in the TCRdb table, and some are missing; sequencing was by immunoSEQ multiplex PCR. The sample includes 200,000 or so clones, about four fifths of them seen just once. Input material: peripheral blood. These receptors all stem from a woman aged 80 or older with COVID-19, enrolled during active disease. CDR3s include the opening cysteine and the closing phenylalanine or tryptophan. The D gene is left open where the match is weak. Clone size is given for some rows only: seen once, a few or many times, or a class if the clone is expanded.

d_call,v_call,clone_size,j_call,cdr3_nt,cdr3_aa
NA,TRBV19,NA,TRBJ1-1,TGTGCCAGTATGAGGAGGGGAACTGAAGCTTTCTTT,CASMRRGTEAFF
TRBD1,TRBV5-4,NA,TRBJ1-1,TGTGCCAGCAGCTTGGGAGGGACAGGGGCAGGGAACACTGAAGCTTTCTTT,CASSLGGTGAGNTEAFF
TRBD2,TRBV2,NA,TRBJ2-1,TGTGCCAGCAGAGCGGGGGGGTACAATGAGCAGTTCTTC,CASRAGGYNEQFF
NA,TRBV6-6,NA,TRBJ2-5,TGTGCCAGCAGTTACTCGACACAGGGAGCCCAAGAGACCCAGTACTTC,CASSYSTQGAQETQYF
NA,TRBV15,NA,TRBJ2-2,TGTGCCACCAGCAGTGAGAGGGCATTATGGCAAACCGGGGAGCTGTTTTTT,CATSSERALWQTGELFF
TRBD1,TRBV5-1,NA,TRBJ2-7,TGCGCCAGCAGCTTTGCCGGACAGGGAGACGAGCAGTACTTC,CASSFAGQGDEQYF
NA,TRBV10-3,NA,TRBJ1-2,TGTGCCACTAACGGGGACATAGATGGCTACACCTTC,CATNGDIDGYTF
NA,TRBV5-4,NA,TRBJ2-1,TGTGCCAGCAGCTACGACAGGAGCTCCTACAATGAGCAGTTCTTC,CASSYDRSSYNEQFF
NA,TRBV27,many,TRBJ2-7,TGTGCCAGCAGTTTGGGACTGCCCATCTACGAGCAGTACTTC,CASSLGLPIYEQYF
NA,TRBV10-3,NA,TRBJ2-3,TGTGCCATCAGTGAGCCGACAGGTAAAGGTCGCACAGATACGCAGTATTTT,CAISEPTGKGRTDTQYF
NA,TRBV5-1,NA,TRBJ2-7,TGCGCCAGCAGCTTGACAGGGCGACCCTACGAGCAGTACTTC,CASSLTGRPYEQYF
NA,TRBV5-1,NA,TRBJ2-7,TGCGCCAGCAGCTTAGACTTTGGCGAGCAGTACTTC,CASSLDFGEQYF
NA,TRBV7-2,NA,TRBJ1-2,TGTGCCAGCAGCTTAGAGTGGCAGGGCGACGGCTACACCTTC,CASSLEWQGDGYTF
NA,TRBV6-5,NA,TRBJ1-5,TGTGCCAGTCGAAGGGTAGGCAGGGATGATCAGCCCCAGCATTTT,CASRRVGRDDQPQHF
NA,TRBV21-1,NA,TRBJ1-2,TGTGCCGGGGGGGACGGGGGCTATGGCTACACCTTC,CAGGDGGYGYTF
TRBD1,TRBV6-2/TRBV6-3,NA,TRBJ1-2,TGTGCCAGCAGTTACGGGACAGGGGGGTATGGCTACACCTTC,CASSYGTGGYGYTF
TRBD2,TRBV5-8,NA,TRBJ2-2,TGTGCCAGCAGCCCAGGAGCGGGGGGGCCCCGGGAGCTGTTTTTT,CASSPGAGGPRELFF
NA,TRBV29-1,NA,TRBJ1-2,TGCAGCGTTTTCAGCTATGGCTACACCTTC,CSVFSYGYTF
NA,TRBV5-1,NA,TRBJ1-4,TGCGCCAGCAGCTTGGGGACATCTAATGAAAAACTGTTTTTT,CASSLGTSNEKLFF
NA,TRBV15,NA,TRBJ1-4,TGTGCCACCAGCAGACGAGTTGCAACTAATGAAAAACTGTTTTTT,CATSRRVATNEKLFF
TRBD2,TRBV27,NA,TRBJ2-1,TGTGCCAGCAGCCGGACTAGCGGGTCCTACAATGAGCAGTTCTTC,CASSRTSGSYNEQFF
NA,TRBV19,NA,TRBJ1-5,TGTGCCAGTAGTATCCAGTTCAATCAGCCCCAGCATTTT,CASSIQFNQPQHF
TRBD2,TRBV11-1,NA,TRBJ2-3,TGTGCCAGCAGCCGACTAGCGGGGGCAATAGATACGCAGTATTTT,CASSRLAGAIDTQYF
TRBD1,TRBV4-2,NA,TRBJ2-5,TGTGCCAGCAGCCATGACAGGGGGACGGAGACCCAGTACTTC,CASSHDRGTETQYF
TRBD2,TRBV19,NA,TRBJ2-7,TGTGCCAGTAGTATAAGTCAGGGAGGGTGGGAGCAGTACTTC,CASSISQGGWEQYF
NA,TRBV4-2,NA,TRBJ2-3,TGTGCCAGCAGACCAGGGAGCACAGATACGCAGTATTTT,CASRPGSTDTQYF
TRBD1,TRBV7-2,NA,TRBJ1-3,TGTGCCAGCAGCTCCCGCAGGACAGGGGACACTCTCTCTGGAAACACCATATATTTT,CASSSRRTGDTLSGNTIYF
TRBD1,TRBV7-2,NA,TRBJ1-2,TGTGCCAGCAGCTTTCTGTCGGGACAGGGGCATGGCTACACCTTC,CASSFLSGQGHGYTF
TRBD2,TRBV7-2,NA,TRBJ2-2,TGTGCCAGCAGCCCCCGACTAGCGGGAGGGTTATCCGGGGAGCTGTTTTTT,CASSPRLAGGLSGELFF
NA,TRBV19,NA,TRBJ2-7,TGTGCCAGTAGTATACGGGACATCGGTTACGAGCAGTACTTC,CASSIRDIGYEQYF
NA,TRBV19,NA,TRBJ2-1,TGTGCCAGTAGGATACAGGGCGCGATATTCAATGAGCAGTTCTTC,CASRIQGAIFNEQFF
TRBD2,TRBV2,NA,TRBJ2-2,TGTGCCAGCAGTTGGACTAGCGGGAGTACCGGGGAGCTGTTTTTT,CASSWTSGSTGELFF
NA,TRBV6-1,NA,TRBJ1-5,TGTGCCAGCAGTGCATCTGTCACTTATAGCAATCAGCCCCAGCATTTT,CASSASVTYSNQPQHF
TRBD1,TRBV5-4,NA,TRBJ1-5,TGTGCCAGCAGCTTGGCGGGACAGGTACATAGCAATCAGCCCCAGCATTTT,CASSLAGQVHSNQPQHF
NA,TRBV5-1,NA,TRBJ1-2,TGCGCCAGCAGCTTGGAGGGGAACTATGGCTACACCTTC,CASSLEGNYGYTF
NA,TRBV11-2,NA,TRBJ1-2,TGTGCCAGCAGCCCTGGGGGCGACTATGGCTACACCTTC,CASSPGGDYGYTF
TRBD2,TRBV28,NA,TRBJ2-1,TGTGCCAGCAGTCATGGGACTAGCGGGAGTGAATACAATGAGCAGTTCTTC,CASSHGTSGSEYNEQFF
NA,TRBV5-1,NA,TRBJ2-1,TGCGCCAGCAGCTTGCGACTCGGACAGTTGTACAATGAGCAGTTCTTC,CASSLRLGQLYNEQFF
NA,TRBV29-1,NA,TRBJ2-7,TGCAGCGTTGACAGCGGCTGGGACGAGCAGTACTTC,CSVDSGWDEQYF
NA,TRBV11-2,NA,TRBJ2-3,TGTGCCAGCAGCCGGGACACCCGAAAAGATACGCAGTATTTT,CASSRDTRKDTQYF
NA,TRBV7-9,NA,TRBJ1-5,TGTGCCAGCAGCGTTGACACACCGTCTCCCCAGCATTTT,CASSVDTPSPQHF
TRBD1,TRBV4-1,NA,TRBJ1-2,TGCGCCAGCAGCTGGACAGGAGACTATGGCTACACCTTC,CASSWTGDYGYTF
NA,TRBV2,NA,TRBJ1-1,TGTGCCAGCAATGGACATCTGAACACTGAAGCTTTCTTT,CASNGHLNTEAFF
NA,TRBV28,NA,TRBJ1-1,TGTGCCAGCAGCCTATTCGGGACTCTAGGTGATGAAGCTTTCTTT,CASSLFGTLGDEAFF
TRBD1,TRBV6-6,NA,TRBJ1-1,TGTGCCAGCAGGGGGGGACAGACCATGAACACTGAAGCTTTCTTT,CASRGGQTMNTEAFF
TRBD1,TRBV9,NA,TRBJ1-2,TGTGCCAGCAGCAAGCCGGGACAGAACTATGGCTACACCTTC,CASSKPGQNYGYTF
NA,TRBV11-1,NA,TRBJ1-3,TGTGCCAGCAGCCCGACAGTATCTGGAAACACCATATATTTT,CASSPTVSGNTIYF
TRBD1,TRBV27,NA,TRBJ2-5,TGTGCCAGCAGAAGACAGGGGGCTCGGGAGACCCAGTACTTC,CASRRQGARETQYF
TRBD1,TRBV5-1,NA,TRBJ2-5,TGCGCCAGCAGCAAGGACAGGGCCCAAGAGACCCAGTACTTC,CASSKDRAQETQYF
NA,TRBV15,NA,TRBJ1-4,TGTGCCACCAGCAGAGAACGGGATGATAATGAAAAACTGTTTTTT,CATSRERDDNEKLFF
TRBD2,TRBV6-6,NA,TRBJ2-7,TGTGCCTGCGGGGCTAGCGGCTACGAGCAGTACTTC,CACGASGYEQYF
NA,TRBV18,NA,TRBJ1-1,TGTGCCAGCTCATACACACAGAACACTGAAGCTTTCTTT,CASSYTQNTEAFF
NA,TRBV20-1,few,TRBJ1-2,TGCAGTGCGCGGAGGGACTATGGCTACACCTTC,CSARRDYGYTF
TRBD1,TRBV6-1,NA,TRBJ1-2,TGTGCCAGCAGTGAACGCGGACAGGGGTCTAACTATGGCTACACCTTC,CASSERGQGSNYGYTF
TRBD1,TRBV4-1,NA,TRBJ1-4,TGCGCCAGCAGCCGGACAGGGGGCCTAGCAACTAATGAAAAACTGTTTTTT,CASSRTGGLATNEKLFF